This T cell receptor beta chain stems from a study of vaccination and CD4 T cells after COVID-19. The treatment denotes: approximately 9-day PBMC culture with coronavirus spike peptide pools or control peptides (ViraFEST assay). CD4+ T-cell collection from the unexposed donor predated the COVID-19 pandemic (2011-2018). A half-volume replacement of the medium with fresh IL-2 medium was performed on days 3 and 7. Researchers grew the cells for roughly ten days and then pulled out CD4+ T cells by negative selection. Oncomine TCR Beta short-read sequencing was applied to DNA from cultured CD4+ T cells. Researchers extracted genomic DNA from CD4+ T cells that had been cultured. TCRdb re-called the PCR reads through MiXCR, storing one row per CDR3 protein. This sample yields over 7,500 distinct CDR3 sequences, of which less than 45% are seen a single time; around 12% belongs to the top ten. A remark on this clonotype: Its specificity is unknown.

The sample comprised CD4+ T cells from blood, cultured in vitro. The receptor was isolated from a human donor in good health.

CDR3 nucleotides: TGTGCCAGCAGTAACAGGCATCAGAGCTCCTACGAGCAGTACTTC. Protein product: CASSNRHQSSYEQYF. The chain carries TRBV6-1 and TRBJ2-7, with a weak D call TRBD1 (5 bases). The CDR3 contains 15 residues. V was clipped by 5 bases and J by 0 bases, with 14 bases between them. CDR1 and CDR2 from the germline V gene are MNHNS and SASEGT.